This T cell receptor (beta chain) was identified in a study of early T cells in non-severe SARS-CoV-2 infection. Study-wide results and limits: Matching with VDJdb favored anti-spike CD8 responses (missing private and CD4 specificities).

TCRdb analysed the 5' RACE reads with MiXCR anew, one entry per CDR3 protein. The table records approximately 45,000 distinct CDR3 sequences, roughly 7.1% of them present only once. This clonotype came up many times. What it binds is not known. This CDR3 is built from 12 residues. The germline V gene encodes CDR1 SGHTA and CDR2 FQGNSA. With 2 bases removed from V and 2 bases from J, the gap between germline ends came to 3 bases. Material: whole blood. This TCR came from an adult who was a healthcare worker with PCR-confirmed SARS-CoV-2 infection or an uninfected control (not recorded which). V gene TRBV7-2 combines with J gene TRBJ1-2; D call uncertain. CDR3 amino acids: CASSLRNYGYTF. The CDR3 DNA sequence: TGTGCCAGCAGCTTACGGAACTATGGCTACACCTTC. Full variable domain (remainder filled in from reference TRBV7-2 and TRBJ1-2): GAGVSQSPSNKVTEKGKDVELRCDPISGHTALYWYRQSLGQGLEFLIYFQGNSAPDKSGLPSDRFSAERTGGSVSTLTIQRTQQEDSAVYLCASSLRNYGYTFGSGTRLTVV.